This T cell receptor (beta chain) was recovered during a study of shared clonotypes between healthy human individuals. Everyone who donated was a Caucasian adult who lived in Nashville, Tennessee. This CDR3 region has 15 residues. Per germline, CDR1 MNHEY and CDR2 SMNVEV (reference sequence). Repertoires were generated with immunoSEQ multiplex PCR, while TCRdb's copy carries only in-frame clones and drops some. Here the sample spans over a million clones, about 75% being singletons. A remark on this clone: A junction boundary mismatches the germline segment, possibly from a read error.

The rearrangement joins TRBV27 to TRBJ2-7; 9 bases map to TRBD1. The receptor comes from a man younger than 35 in good health. Sequencing was performed on memory CD4+ T cells sorted from blood. The subset here: CD45RA-negative fraction. CDR3 nucleotides: TGTGCCAGCAGTTTGTCCGGGACAGGGAGGTACGAGCAGTGCTTC. As protein: CASSLSGTGRYEQCF.